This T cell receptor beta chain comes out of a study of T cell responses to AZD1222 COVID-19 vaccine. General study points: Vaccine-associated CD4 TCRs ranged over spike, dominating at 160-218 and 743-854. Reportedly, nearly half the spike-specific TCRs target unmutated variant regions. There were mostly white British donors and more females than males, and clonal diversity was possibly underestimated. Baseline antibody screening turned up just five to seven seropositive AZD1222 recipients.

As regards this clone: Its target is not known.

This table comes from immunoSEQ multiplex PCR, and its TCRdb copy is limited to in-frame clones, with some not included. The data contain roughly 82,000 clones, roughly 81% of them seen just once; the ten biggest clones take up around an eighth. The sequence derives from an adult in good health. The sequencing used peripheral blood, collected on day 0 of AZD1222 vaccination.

The CDR3, as DNA: TGTGCCAGCAGTTATTACGTGGGGGGTGGCTACGAGCAGTACTTC. It yields the protein CASSYYVGGGYEQYF. The chain has TRBV6-2 or TRBV6-3 and TRBJ2-7; a weak D match, TRBD2 (6 bases). The CDR3 contains 15 residues. The V gene lost 3 bases and the J gene lost 3 bases, with 15 bases spanning the gap. Germline CDR1 and CDR2: MNHEY and SVGEGT.